The 28 T cell receptor beta chains below all came from one sample that was sequenced in a study of T-cell memory formation after mild COVID-19. From the 5' RACE reads, TCRdb called clonotypes with MiXCR, one entry per CDR3 protein. The data show approximately 250,000 distinct CDR3 sequences, 15% to 20% seen once. Sequenced material: PBMCs or a T cell subset sorted from them (not recorded which). The receptor source for this set is a man aged 18 to 29 who had mild COVID-19 (a few samples of this study predate the infection). Cell type and time point are not known.

In its sample, this clonotype was seen a few times. This sequence joins TRBV7-8 and TRBJ2-1; 16 bases align to TRBD2. Losses at the gene ends were 5 bases for V and 7 bases for J; bases not matched to a gene: 2. The CDR3 loop spans 15 amino acids. Germline V gives CDR1 SGHVS, CDR2 FQNEAQ. CDR3 region: CASSGTSGGGNEQFF. As DNA, the CDR3 is TGTGCCAGCAGCGGGACTAGCGGGGGGGGAAATGAGCAGTTCTTC. Drawing the rest from reference TRBV7-8 and TRBJ2-1, the complete variable domain is GAGVSQSPRYKVAKRGQDVALRCDPISGHVSLFWYQQALGQGPEFLTYFQNEAQLDKSGLPSDRFFAERPEGSVSTLKIQRTQQEDSAVYLCASSGTSGGGNEQFFGPGTRLTVL.

The sample holds a few counts of this clonotype. The chain combines TRBV20-1 with TRBJ1-4, with D uncertain. Germline V lookup: CDR1 DFQATT, CDR2 SNEGSKA (reference sequence). The CDR3 consists of 17 residues. The ends were cut back, 5 bases at V and 0 bases at J, with 19 bases in the middle. CDR3 DNA sequence: TGCAGTGCTCGAGGCTCTACAAGCCAAGCAACTAATGAAAAACTGTTTTTT. This encodes CSARGSTSQATNEKLFF.

This clonotype was recorded a few times. The chain joins TRBV5-1 to TRBJ2-1, with D unclear. Germline V lookup: CDR1 SGHRS, CDR2 YFSETQ. V was pared by 0 bases and J by 6 bases, with 13 bases between. The CDR3 spans 15 residues. The CDR3 reads CASSLARINLNEQFF. The DNA of the CDR3 is TGCGCCAGCAGCTTGGCCAGGATAAACCTCAATGAGCAGTTCTTC.

This chain joins TRBV29-1 and TRBJ1-1; no clear D gene. The CDR3 is made up of 12 amino acids. Per germline, CDR1 SQVTM and CDR2 ANQGSEA. The germline V and J ends were trimmed by 0 bases and 6 bases, with 8 bases remaining between them. DNA of the CDR3: TGCAGCGTTGAAGACGGTGGGGCTGAAGCTTTCTTT. Translated, it gives CSVEDGGAEAFF.

The table lists this clonotype with a few counts. The CDR3 bases are TGTGCCAGCAGCGTCTCGCCGGGGACTAATGAAAAACTGTTTTTT. The encoded protein is CASSVSPGTNEKLFF. The J gene is TRBJ1-4, the V gene TRBV9; D ambiguous. Trimming took 2 bases from V and 2 from J, leaving 10 bases between them. The V gene's germline CDR1 is SGDLS and CDR2 YYNGEE. The CDR3 loop spans 15 amino acids.

The V and J genes are TRBV5-1 and TRBJ2-3; 14 bases line up with TRBD2. CDR3 length equals 17 residues. Looked up from germline, CDR1 is SGHRS and CDR2 is YFSETQ. J lost 4 bases, V lost 4 bases, and 8 bases had no gene match. CDR3 region: CASSTGLAGGGADTQYF. CDR3 in DNA: TGCGCCAGCAGCACCGGACTAGCGGGGGGAGGAGCAGATACGCAGTATTTT.

The chain links TRBV6-5 to TRBJ2-1, with TRBD2 as a possible D gene (7 bases). Trimming cost V 6 bases and J 12 bases, with 15 bases left between them. The germline V gene has CDR1 MNHEY and CDR2 SVGAGI. The CDR3 loop spans 12 amino acids. As DNA, the CDR3 is TGTGCCAGCAGCTGGGGGGGCCTTGTGCAGTTCTTC. Protein product: CASSWGGLVQFF.

There are many counts of this clonotype. The chain carries TRBV5-1 and TRBJ2-3; D remains unclear. V lost 1 base and J lost 1, with 7 bases in between. CDR1 is SGHRS, CDR2 YFSETQ, per germline. This CDR3 comprises 14 residues. CDR3 residues: CASSLNGRTDTQYF. Written as DNA, the CDR3 is TGCGCCAGCAGCTTGAACGGCCGCACAGATACGCAGTATTTT. The variable domain in full, with the rest retrieved from reference TRBV5-1 and TRBJ2-3, is KAGVTQTPRYLIKTRGQQVTLSCSPISGHRSVSWYQQTPGQGLQFLFEYFSETQRNKGNFPGRFSGRQFSNSRSEMNVSTLELGDSALYLCASSLNGRTDTQYFGPGTRLTVL.

This clonotype was seen more than once but under ten times. V and J are TRBV5-6 and TRBJ1-5, with D unresolved. The CDR3 contains 13 residues. V lost 3 bases to trimming and J lost 1 base, with 5 bases between them. Germline-derived CDR1 and CDR2 are SGHDT and YYEEEE. CDR3 sequence reads: CASSSVSNQPQHF. As DNA, the CDR3 is TGTGCCAGCAGCTCAGTCAGCAATCAGCCCCAGCATTTT.

The V gene is TRBV12-3 or TRBV12-4, the J gene TRBJ1-2; D is possibly TRBD1 (5 bases). The ends were cut back, 5 bases at V and 8 bases at J, with 21 bases in the middle. The CDR3 runs 15 residues. The CDR3 DNA is TGTGCCAGCAGTCTCTTACGGCAGGGAATCGTCGGCTACACCTTC. Residues: CASSLLRQGIVGYTF.

The chain joins TRBV6-5 to TRBJ2-5, with TRBD1 matching over 7 bases. Germline-derived CDR1 and CDR2 are MNHEY and SVGAGI. Trimming removed 2 bases from V and 2 bases from J; junction bases left unmatched: 5. The CDR3 has 15 amino acids. CDR3 coding DNA: TGTGCCAGCAGTTACGACAGGGCCCTACAAGAGACCCAGTACTTC. This codes for CASSYDRALQETQYF.

This clonotype was seen at least ten times. The V gene is TRBV9, the J gene TRBJ2-3; D is undetermined. This CDR3 region has 14 residues. Germline values: CDR1 SGDLS, CDR2 YYNGEE. The ends were cut back, 0 bases at V and 4 bases at J, with 9 bases in the middle. CDR3 DNA: TGTGCCAGCAGCGTAGGTCTTAGCCCAGATACGCAGTATTTT. Translation gives CASSVGLSPDTQYF.

The chain recombines TRBV12-3 or TRBV12-4 with TRBJ2-1, with 10 bases identical to TRBD2. The CDR3 totals 16 residues. J gave up 10 bases and V 4 bases, and 13 bases lay outside the gene matches. In DNA, the CDR3 is TGTGCCAGCAGTTCATACCCACTAGCGGGGTTCGGAGAGCAGTTCTTC. The encoded protein is CASSSYPLAGFGEQFF.

This clonotype was recorded a few times. V is TRBV7-2 and J is TRBJ2-7; 7 positions match TRBD2. The CDR3 consists of 13 residues. Unmatched junction bases numbered 1, after V lost 5 bases and J lost 0 bases. Germline V gene data show CDR1 as SGHTA and CDR2 as FQGNSA. CDR3 protein: CASSRDYSYEQYV. The CDR3 DNA reads as TGTGCCAGCAGCCGGGACTACTCCTACGAGCAGTACGTC.

In its sample, this clonotype was seen a few times. This chain uses TRBV19 with TRBJ2-3, with TRBD2 matching 8 bases. Trimming removed 4 bases from V and 0 bases from J; junction bases left unmatched: 9. CDR3 length: 17 residues. Germline V gene sequence: CDR1 LNHDA, CDR2 SQIVND (reference sequence). The CDR3 sequence is CASSTPRAGGSTDTQYF. In nucleotides, the CDR3 is TGTGCCAGTAGTACTCCCCGGGCGGGGGGCAGCACAGATACGCAGTATTTT.

CDR3 protein: CASSLYSGWPYEQYF. CDR3 nucleotide sequence: TGTGCCAGCAGTTTATATTCGGGGTGGCCCTACGAGCAGTACTTC. V and J are TRBV12-3 or TRBV12-4 and TRBJ2-7; tentative D call: TRBD2 (5 bases). This CDR3 has 15 amino acids. Trimming removed 2 bases at V and 2 bases at J, with 13 bases between.

The chain couples TRBV20-1 to TRBJ2-7, with D possibly TRBD2 on 6 matching bases. Germline values: CDR1 DFQATT, CDR2 SNEGSKA (reference sequence). Trimming took 5 bases from V and 4 from J, leaving 6 bases between them. The CDR3 is 10 amino acids. CDR3 sequence reads: CSAGGYEQYF. Written as DNA, the CDR3 is TGCAGTGCTGGGGGGTACGAGCAGTACTTC.

This clonotype has more than one count but fewer than ten. The chain links TRBV5-6 to TRBJ1-5; D may be TRBD1 (5 bases). CDR1 SGHDT and CDR2 YYEEEE come from the germline V gene. This CDR3 has 13 residues. Trimming pared 4 bases from V and 7 bases from J, leaving 12 bases between. Here the CDR3 reads CASSTQGMQPQHF. In DNA form, the CDR3 reads TGTGCCAGCAGCACCCAGGGAATGCAGCCCCAGCATTTT.

The CDR3 nucleotides read TGTGCCAGCAGTCCAACAGAGTCCTATTCACCCCTCCACTTT. This sequence encodes CASSPTESYSPLHF. The genes are TRBV27 and TRBJ1-6, with unresolved D. Germline-derived CDR1 and CDR2 are MNHEY and SMNVEV (reference sequence). V dropped 5 bases and J dropped 8 bases, with 13 bases sitting between them. The CDR3 runs 14 residues.

The sample holds a few counts of this clonotype. This rearrangement joins TRBV5-4 to TRBJ1-6; a weak D match, TRBD1 (6 bases). CDR1 and CDR2 (germline): SGHNT, YYREEE (reference sequence). Trimming shortened V by 3 bases and J by 6 bases, and 13 bases separated the two germline ends. The CDR3 sequence is 15 residues long. CDR3 region: CASSSQGTLNSPLHF. In nucleotides, the CDR3 is TGTGCCAGCAGCTCTCAGGGGACCCTTAATTCACCCCTCCACTTT.

V usage is TRBV15 and J usage is TRBJ2-2, with D perhaps TRBD1 (6 bases). V lost 3 bases and J lost 1, with 6 bases in between. The germline gives CDR1 LNHNV, CDR2 YYDKDF (reference sequence). This CDR3 has 14 residues. This CDR3 is CATSRTGNTGELFF. Written as DNA, the CDR3 is TGTGCCACCAGCAGGACAGGGAACACCGGGGAGCTGTTTTTT.

Only a few counts were recorded for this clonotype. The chain employs TRBV7-6 and TRBJ2-1; 8 nucleotides align to TRBD1. Germline CDR1 reads SGHVS; CDR2 reads FNYEAQ. This CDR3 spans 15 amino acids. The junction had 8 bases not matched to a gene; V was cut back by 4 bases and J by 6 bases. CDR3 sequence: CASSSEGQAFNEQFF. The DNA for the CDR3 is TGTGCCAGCAGCTCGGAGGGACAGGCCTTCAATGAGCAGTTCTTC.

V usage is TRBV5-1 and J usage is TRBJ2-1, with TRBD2 matching 8 bases. Germline V gene sequence: CDR1 SGHRS, CDR2 YFSETQ. The CDR3 is made up of 15 amino acids. The junction had 2 bases not matched to a gene; V was cut back by 0 bases and J by 3 bases. The CDR3: CASSLAAGDYNEQFF. CDR3 coding DNA: TGCGCCAGCAGCTTGGCAGCGGGGGACTACAATGAGCAGTTCTTC.

The chain couples TRBV7-6 to TRBJ2-2; D is possibly TRBD2 (5 bases). CDR1 is SGHVS and CDR2 is FNYEAQ in the germline V gene. CDR3 length equals 16 residues. The V and J ends lost 5 bases and 0 bases respectively, with 13 bases between them. In DNA, the CDR3 is TGTGCCAGCAGCGCGGGCCTTTCCGCGAACACCGGGGAGCTGTTTTTT. Amino acid sequence: CASSAGLSANTGELFF.

This chain uses TRBV11-2 with TRBJ2-3; the match to TRBD2 covers 8 bases. The V and J ends lost 4 bases and 5 bases, in that order; junction bases with no gene match: 8. This CDR3 is built from 15 residues. The V gene's germline CDR1 is SGHAT and CDR2 FQNNGV. As DNA, the CDR3 is TGTGCCAGCAGCTCTCTCGGGGGGGCCGGAGATACGCAGTATTTT. It translates to CASSSLGGAGDTQYF. Supplemented by reference TRBV11-2 and TRBJ2-3, the full variable domain reads EAGVAQSPRYKIIEKRQSVAFWCNPISGHATLYWYQQILGQGPKLLIQFQNNGVVDDSQLPKDRFSAERLKGVDSTLKIQPAKLEDSAVYLCASSSLGGAGDTQYFGPGTRLTVL.

The chain recombines TRBV18 with TRBJ1-6, with D unresolved. The CDR3 is 16 amino acids. From germline, CDR1 is KGHSH and CDR2 LQKENI. V shed 3 bases and J shed 8 bases, with 17 bases lying between them. CDR3 loop: CASSPSGSRWHSPLHF. The DNA of the CDR3 is TGTGCCAGCTCACCCTCTGGCAGTCGCTGGCATTCACCCCTCCACTTT.

This chain uses TRBV7-9 with TRBJ2-7, with D uncertain. CDR1 is SEHNR and CDR2 is FQNEAQ in the germline V gene (reference sequence). The CDR3 is made up of 12 amino acids. V was cut by 5 bases and J by 9 bases, with 14 bases left in between. CDR3 sequence reads: CASSTWSAGQYF. DNA of the CDR3: TGTGCCAGCAGCACGTGGTCGGCCGGGCAGTACTTC.

The chain recombines TRBV10-3 with TRBJ2-7; no firm D call. Trimming left V 4 bases short and J 0 bases short, with 4 bases between. CDR1 and CDR2 from the germline V gene are ENHRY and SYGVKD. This CDR3 comprises 12 residues. The CDR3 reads CAISANSYEQYF. As DNA, the CDR3 is TGTGCCATCAGTGCCAACTCCTACGAGCAGTACTTC.